This T cell receptor (beta chain) was observed in a study of human T cells and chemical hapten exposure. Overall study context: Patches with 0.01% DPC went on the upper back, and the tests were read at 6 days.

General observations from the study: PT1 expanded TCR counts and patch test score were linked, and their correlation was positive.

In its sample, this clonotype was seen a few times. The antigen remains undetermined. Per the study methods: Counts of TCRs in each sample centred on a median of approximately 96,000 and extended from around 25,000 to 690,000. TCRdb independently ran MiXCR on the RACE reads; one entry per CDR3 protein. V and J calls and clone size were set by TCRdb, not the authors. The sample holds fewer than 95,000 distinct CDR3 sequences, approximately 9.9% seen once. Time point here: patch test 2, 6 weeks after DPC sensitization. Treatment given: therapeutic diphenylcyclopropenone sensitization with weekly scalp DPC. After removal of 0 bases from V and 6 bases from J, the junction contained 8 bases not matched to a gene. The germline CDR1 and CDR2 sequences are KGHSH and LQKENI. CDR3 length: 16 residues.

The receptor was derived from a man in his forties with alopecia areata. Some clones in this sample may be carry-over from other donors' samples. Sample: whole blood, taken in connection with sensitization to the hapten diphenylcyclopropenone (DPC). The chain is built from TRBV18 and TRBJ2-1; 7 nucleotides agree with TRBD2. For the CDR3, the DNA is TGTGCCAGCTCACCACCCGGCGCGGGAGTGGGCAATGAGCAGTTCTTC. As protein: CASSPPGAGVGNEQFF. The full variable domain, its missing parts supplied by reference TRBV18 and TRBJ2-1, is NAGVMQNPRHLVRRRGQEARLRCSPMKGHSHVYWYRQLPEEGLKFMVYLQKENIIDESGMPKERFSAEFPKEGPSILRIQQVVRGDSAAYFCASSPPGAGVGNEQFFGPGTRLTVL.